This TCR beta chain was recorded in a study of T cell responses to AZD1222 COVID-19 vaccine. Study-wide results and caveats: Unmutated regions of variants are reportedly targeted by nearly half of spike-specific TCRs. Among AZD1222 vaccinees, only 6 or 7 were seropositive at baseline.

On this clone: Its antigen is not identified.

Data came from immunoSEQ multiplex PCR; TCRdb stores just in-frame clones and leaves some out. The data contain 65,000 to 80,000 clones, under 90% of them singletons. The sequencing used peripheral blood, collected 28 days after the second AZD1222 dose. The receptor comes from an adult who received the AZD1222 COVID-19 vaccine.

The CDR3 nucleotides are TGTGCCAGCAGCCCGTCAGGGGGCACTGAAGCTTTCTTT. This codes for CASSPSGGTEAFF. The gene calls are TRBV7-3 and TRBJ1-1; 7 positions agree with TRBD1. The ends lost 5 bases at V and 4 bases at J; junction bases unmatched: 4. The V gene's germline CDR1 is SGHTA and CDR2 FQGTGA. This CDR3 comprises 13 residues.